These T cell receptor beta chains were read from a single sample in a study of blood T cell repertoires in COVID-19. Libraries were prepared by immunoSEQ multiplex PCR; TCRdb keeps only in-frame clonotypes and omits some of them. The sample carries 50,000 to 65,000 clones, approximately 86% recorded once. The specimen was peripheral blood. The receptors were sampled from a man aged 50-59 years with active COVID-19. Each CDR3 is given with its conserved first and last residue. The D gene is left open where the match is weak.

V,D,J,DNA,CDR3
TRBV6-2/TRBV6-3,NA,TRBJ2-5,TGTGCCAGCAGTTACATGATTTCGGGGACCCAGTACTTC,CASSYMISGTQYF
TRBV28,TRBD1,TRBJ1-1,TGTGCCAGCAGTCACGGACAGGGGGTGGGGAGCACTGAAGCTTTCTTT,CASSHGQGVGSTEAFF
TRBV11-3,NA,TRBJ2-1,TGTGCCAGCAGCTTAGGCAGGGCGAATGAGCAGTTCTTC,CASSLGRANEQFF
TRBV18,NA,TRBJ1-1,TGTGCCAGCTCACCGCCAAAGCCAGGGGTGTTGAACACTGAAGCTTTCTTT,CASSPPKPGVLNTEAFF
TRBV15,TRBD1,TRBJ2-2,TGTGCCACCAGCAGATTCCCAGGGACAGGCGGAGGGGAGCTGTTTTTT,CATSRFPGTGGGELFF
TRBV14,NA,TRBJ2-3,TGTGCCAGCAGCCAAGTTGGGCGAGCCGGGGACACCTACACAGATACGCAGTATTTT,CASSQVGRAGDTYTDTQYF
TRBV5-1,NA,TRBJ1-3,TGCGCCAGCAGCTTGGGGGAGGACACCATATATTTT,CASSLGEDTIYF
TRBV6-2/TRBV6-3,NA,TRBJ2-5,TGTGCCAGCAGTTACTCCTCGCGGGGGCTCCAAAAGACCCAGTACTTC,CASSYSSRGLQKTQYF
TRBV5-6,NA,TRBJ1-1,TGTGCCAGCAGCCCCTCATGGCAGGGCACTGAAGCTTTCTTT,CASSPSWQGTEAFF
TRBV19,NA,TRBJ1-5,TGTGCCAGTAGTAAGGCCCCCGAGCGGCAGCCCCAGCATTTT,CASSKAPERQPQHF
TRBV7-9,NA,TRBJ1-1,TGTGCCAGCAGCCCCCCAGGCAGGGTCGGAAACACTGAAGCTTTCTTT,CASSPPGRVGNTEAFF
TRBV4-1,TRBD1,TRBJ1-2,TGCGCCAGCAGCCAGGACGGGACAGGAAGATCCTATGGCTACACCTTC,CASSQDGTGRSYGYTF
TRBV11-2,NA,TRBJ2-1,TGTGCCAGCAGCTTAGCCCCTAGCACCTACAATGAGCAGTTCTTC,CASSLAPSTYNEQFF